The 6 T cell receptor beta chains in this list originate from one sample, sequenced in a study of T cell clones after liver transplantation. Sequenced by immunoSEQ multiplex PCR; TCRdb stores in-frame clones only, minus some. The table shows 8,400 or so clones, with about 80% occurring only once. The starting material was CD8+ T cells from blood, obtained before liver transplant. The receptors were sampled from a human donor who received a liver transplant.

The chain employs TRBV7-9 and TRBJ1-1, with TRBD1 as a possible D gene (6 bases). In germline, CDR1 is SEHNR, CDR2 FQNEAQ (reference sequence). V lost 7 bases and J lost 5, with 17 bases in between. The CDR3 length is 14 residues. The CDR3 region is CASMEPITGTEAFF. The DNA for the CDR3 is TGTGCCAGCATGGAGCCGATCACAGGGACTGAAGCTTTCTTT.

The chain is built from TRBV6-5 and TRBJ1-1; 9 nucleotides agree with TRBD1. Germline V gives CDR1 MNHEY, CDR2 SVGAGI. The CDR3 has 16 amino acids. With 0 bases clipped from V and 3 bases from J, the junction kept 5 bases outside the gene matches. The CDR3 DNA follows: TGTGCCAGCAGTTACTCTCCGACAGGGGGTTACACTGAAGCTTTCTTT. This encodes CASSYSPTGGYTEAFF.

This clone was counted between two and nine times. The chain has TRBV27 and TRBJ2-2, with D tentatively TRBD2 (5 bases). Trimming stripped 10 bases from V and 0 bases from J, with 6 bases between. The CDR3 loop spans 12 amino acids. Looked up from germline, CDR1 is MNHEY and CDR2 is SMNVEV (reference sequence). CDR3 coding DNA: TGTGCCACCGGGGCGAACACCGGGGAGCTGTTTTTT. Amino acid sequence: CATGANTGELFF.

The chain has TRBV19 and TRBJ1-1; D unresolved. Deletions cut 8 bases from V and 2 bases from J, with 24 bases between. The V gene's germline CDR1 is LNHDA and CDR2 SQIVND (reference sequence). The CDR3 spans 17 residues. CDR3 in amino acids: CASFDSLRQTTNTEAFF. Written as DNA, the CDR3 is TGTGCCAGTTTTGACTCCTTACGGCAGACTACTAACACTGAAGCTTTCTTT.

This chain connects TRBV27 to TRBJ2-7; TRBD1 aligns across 9 bases. Germline lookup yields CDR1 MNHEY and CDR2 SMNVEV (reference sequence). CDR3 length: 15 residues. Trimming took 6 bases from V and 2 from J; bases not matched to a gene: 8. The CDR3 here is CASRFWGQGPYEQYF. CDR3 nucleotide sequence: TGTGCCAGCAGATTTTGGGGACAGGGACCCTACGAGCAGTACTTC.

V and J are TRBV19 and TRBJ2-2; 11 nucleotides agree with TRBD2. This CDR3 is built from 17 residues. Per the germline V gene, CDR1 is LNHDA and CDR2 is SQIVND (reference sequence). The junction had 6 bases not matched to a gene; V was cut back by 1 base and J by 5 bases. CDR3 residues: CASSIGGLAVGTGELFF. As DNA, the CDR3 is TGTGCCAGTAGTATAGGGGGACTAGCGGTCGGTACCGGGGAGCTGTTTTTT.